This TCR beta chain is drawn from a study of shared clonotypes between healthy human individuals. Whole-study results and caveats: For sorted subsets, rarefaction showed incomplete sequencing despite large depth.

Remarks on this clone: What it binds is unknown.

The table came from immunoSEQ multiplex PCR; TCRdb's copy has only in-frame clones and leaves some out. The sample has more than 2 million clones; around 95% are singletons. This receptor was taken from a young man in good health. Source material: naive CD4+ T cells sorted from blood. The subset: CD45RA+ positively selected.

Written as DNA, the CDR3 is TGTGCCAGCAGTCCGGGACAGCAAAATACGCAGTATTTT. Encoded protein: CASSPGQQNTQYF. This chain connects TRBV2 to TRBJ2-3, with 7 bases matching TRBD1. Per the germline V gene, CDR1 is SNHLY and CDR2 is FYNNEI. This CDR3 has 13 amino acids. After removal of 5 bases from V and 7 bases from J, the junction contained 6 bases not matched to a gene.